The 2 T cell receptor beta chains presented below share a single source sample, sequenced in a study of cytomegalovirus exposure and HLA in healthy donors. It was with 60 Vbeta and 13 Jbeta primers that the PCR ran. This table comes from immunoSEQ multiplex PCR, and its TCRdb copy is limited to in-frame clones, with some not included. The sample consists of approximately 130,000 clones, over 80% of them appearing once. The sequenced sample consisted of PBMCs. These receptors were obtained from a middle-aged man in good health and CMV-seronegative.

In DNA form, the CDR3 reads TGTGCCAGCAGTGTGTGGCGGGCTCAGAGAAATGAGCAGTTCTTC. It is translated as CASSVWRAQRNEQFF. V usage is TRBV6-4 and J usage is TRBJ2-1; D may be TRBD2 (5 bases). This CDR3 is 15 amino acids long. Looked up from germline, CDR1 is MRHNA and CDR2 is SNTAGT. V was cut by 4 bases and J by 7 bases, with 17 bases left in between.

The chain is built from TRBV5-1 and TRBJ2-3; TRBD2 matches 8 bases. The V and J ends lost 4 bases and 6 bases, in that order; junction bases with no gene match: 7. CDR3 length: 14 amino acids. Per germline, CDR1 SGHRS and CDR2 YFSETQ. The CDR3 loop reads CASSEPLAGDTQYF. CDR3 in DNA: TGCGCCAGCAGCGAACCCTTAGCGGGGGATACGCAGTATTTT.